Listed below are T cell receptor beta chains from one sample, sequenced in a study of blood T cells in healthy people across ages. In TCRdb, the 5' RACE reads were re-called with MiXCR into one record per CDR3 protein. Of 1.6 million or so distinct CDR3 sequences in the sample, around 35% were seen once. The sample consisted of blood. These receptors all come from a woman younger than 45 in good health. Both conserved end residues are part of each CDR3. The D gene is left open where the match is weak. Clone sizes are given selectively: once, few, many, or a class where the clone is expanded.

V	J	D	size	CDR3	DNA
TRBV5-1	TRBJ2-5	TRBD1	NA	CTSSRQQGTETQYF	TGCACCAGCAGCCGACAACAGGGGACAGAGACCCAGTACTTC
TRBV4-2	TRBJ2-7	NA	NA	CASSPILKQVPYEQYF	TGTGCCAGCAGCCCCATACTGAAACAGGTACCCTACGAGCAGTACTTC
TRBV21-1	TRBJ2-5	NA	few	CASSKAPAGAGETQYF	TGTGCCAGCAGCAAAGCGCCAGCGGGGGCTGGAGAGACCCAGTACTTC
TRBV7-2	TRBJ2-5	NA	many	CARDGAAQETQYF	TGTGCCAGGGACGGGGCGGCACAAGAGACCCAGTACTTC
TRBV29-1	TRBJ2-1	NA	NA	CSVSDRGDHNEQFF	TGCAGCGTTTCTGACCGGGGTGACCACAATGAGCAGTTCTTC
TRBV29-1	TRBJ1-1	NA	NA	CSPLYVGGRAYTEAFF	TGCAGCCCACTGTACGTGGGGGGGAGGGCGTACACTGAAGCTTTCTTT
TRBV7-8	TRBJ2-5	NA	many	CASSSRTETQYF	TGTGCCAGCAGCTCCCGGACAGAGACCCAGTACTTC
TRBV6-5	TRBJ1-3	TRBD1	NA	CASTRGQGGYHTIYF	TGTGCCAGCACCCGAGGACAGGGCGGTTACCACACCATATATTTT
TRBV4-1	TRBJ2-7	NA	NA	CASSSRRRTEQYF	TGCGCCAGCAGCTCTAGGAGGAGGACCGAGCAGTACTTC
TRBV7-2	TRBJ2-1	NA	NA	CASSLYQKRDNEQFF	TGTGCCAGCAGCTTATATCAGAAAAGGGACAATGAGCAGTTCTTC
TRBV19	TRBJ2-1	NA	NA	CASNVQSGSYNEQFF	TGTGCCAGTAATGTACAGAGCGGCTCCTACAATGAGCAGTTCTTC
TRBV9	TRBJ1-5	TRBD1	NA	CASSATGEVGQPQHF	TGTGCCAGCAGCGCGACAGGGGAGGTAGGGCAGCCCCAGCATTTT
TRBV10-3	TRBJ2-3	NA	NA	CAVSESNGERRGDTQYF	TGTGCCGTCAGTGAGTCGAACGGCGAGAGGAGAGGGGATACGCAGTATTTT
TRBV5-5	TRBJ2-5	NA	NA	CASSILDTSGETQYF	TGTGCCAGCAGCATCTTGGACACTTCTGGAGAGACCCAGTACTTC
TRBV5-1	TRBJ2-1	TRBD1	few	CASSLANRGLYNEQFF	TGCGCCAGCAGCTTGGCCAACAGGGGGCTTTACAATGAGCAGTTCTTC
TRBV12-3/TRBV12-4	TRBJ1-2	TRBD1	NA	CASSKQGFGYTF	TGTGCCAGCAGTAAACAGGGGTTTGGCTACACCTTC
TRBV9	TRBJ1-5	NA	NA	CASSVGVGHNQPQHF	TGTGCCAGCAGCGTAGGGGTAGGCCACAATCAGCCCCAGCATTTT
TRBV12-3/TRBV12-4	TRBJ2-2	NA	many	CASSLEGGELFF	TGTGCCAGCAGTTTAGAGGGCGGGGAGCTGTTTTTT
TRBV28	TRBJ2-7	NA	NA	CASSPPTEAYEQYF	TGTGCCAGCAGCCCTCCGACTGAAGCCTACGAGCAGTACTTC
TRBV6-2/TRBV6-3	TRBJ2-7	NA	NA	CVSSYAFYEQYF	TGTGTCAGCAGTTACGCCTTTTACGAGCAGTACTTC
TRBV20-1	TRBJ1-4	TRBD1	NA	CSARDRQGSNEKLFF	TGCAGTGCTAGAGATCGACAGGGGTCTAATGAAAAACTGTTTTTT
TRBV6-5	TRBJ2-5	NA	few	CASSFVSSGGLGDQYF	TGTGCCAGCAGTTTCGTTTCAAGCGGCGGACTCGGGGACCAGTACTTC
TRBV6-6	TRBJ2-3	NA	once	CVILRGTSTDTQYF	TGTGTCATCCTCCGGGGGACTAGCACAGATACGCAGTATTTT
TRBV6-5	TRBJ2-1	NA	NA	CASSYSGEIEQFF	TGTGCCAGCAGTTACTCGGGGGAGATTGAGCAGTTCTTC
TRBV30	TRBJ2-3	NA	NA	CAWSHRGGTDTQYF	TGTGCCTGGAGTCACCGAGGAGGCACAGATACGCAGTATTTT
TRBV28	TRBJ1-1	TRBD1	NA	CASRTGQGRKAFF	TGTGCCAGCAGAACGGGACAGGGGAGAAAAGCTTTCTTT
TRBV4-2	TRBJ2-5	NA	NA	CASSHGLSGLQETQYF	TGTGCCAGCAGCCATGGTTTATCGGGCCTACAAGAGACCCAGTACTTC
TRBV29-1	TRBJ2-3	NA	many	CSVKQDLGGDTQYF	TGCAGCGTCAAGCAGGACCTCGGTGGGGATACGCAGTATTTT
TRBV9	TRBJ1-2	NA	NA	CASSNPGAAYGYTF	TGTGCCAGCAGCAACCCGGGGGCCGCCTATGGCTACACCTTC
TRBV9	TRBJ2-7	NA	few	CASSPGSTARSYEQYF	TGTGCCAGCAGCCCGGGGTCGACAGCGCGCTCCTACGAGCAGTACTTC
TRBV27	TRBJ2-7	NA	few	CASSLVQTGSEQYF	TGTGCCAGCAGCTTAGTACAGACCGGGTCCGAGCAGTACTTC
TRBV4-1	TRBJ1-4	NA	NA	CASSQVSGGGENEKLFF	TGCGCCAGCAGCCAAGTTAGCGGAGGAGGGGAGAATGAAAAACTGTTTTTT
TRBV20-1	TRBJ2-7	NA	many	CSARRSGVSSYEQYF	TGCAGTGCTAGAAGGAGCGGCGTTAGCTCCTACGAGCAGTACTTC
TRBV6-2/TRBV6-3	TRBJ2-5	NA	NA	CAGSYSEWSQETQYF	TGTGCCGGCAGTTACTCAGAGTGGAGCCAAGAGACCCAGTACTTC
TRBV3-1	TRBJ2-5	NA	NA	CASSQPRRGETQYF	TGTGCCAGCAGCCAACCCAGACGCGGGGAGACCCAGTACTTC
TRBV27	TRBJ1-3	TRBD1	few	CASSRGLGNTIYF	TGTGCCAGTAGCAGGGGGCTCGGAAACACCATATATTTT
TRBV20-1	TRBJ2-3	TRBD2	few	CSAREGGLGDTQYF	TGCAGTGCTAGAGAGGGAGGGCTCGGAGATACGCAGTATTTT
TRBV14	TRBJ2-7	NA	NA	CASSQSTDYTYEQYF	TGTGCCAGCAGCCAAAGTACGGATTACACCTACGAGCAGTACTTC
TRBV7-9	TRBJ1-6	NA	few	CASSSDSLSSYNSPLHF	TGTGCCAGCAGCTCGGACAGCCTAAGCTCCTATAATTCACCCCTCCACTTT
TRBV9	TRBJ2-5	TRBD2	few	CASSVSGRLQETQYF	TGTGCCAGCAGCGTTAGCGGGAGGTTACAAGAGACCCAGTACTTC
TRBV3-1	TRBJ2-7	NA	NA	CASSQSGILLTPEQYF	TGTGCCAGCAGCCAATCCGGTATTTTGCTGACACCCGAGCAGTACTTC
TRBV6-1	TRBJ2-7	TRBD2	NA	CASNPSGSPSYEQYF	TGTGCCAGCAATCCTAGCGGGAGTCCCTCCTACGAGCAGTACTTC
TRBV15	TRBJ1-4	TRBD1	NA	CATSRKPGQGKKLFF	TGTGCCACCAGCAGAAAACCGGGACAGGGGAAAAAACTGTTTTTT
TRBV20-1	TRBJ2-1	NA	few	CLVDGNNEQFF	TGCTTAGTGGACGGTAACAATGAGCAGTTCTTC
TRBV20-1	TRBJ2-1	NA	few	CSAGDGTYNEQFF	TGCAGTGCCGGGGACGGCACCTATAATGAGCAGTTCTTC
TRBV20-1	TRBJ1-1	TRBD1	few	CSARQGAMNTEAFF	TGCAGTGCTAGACAGGGGGCCATGAACACTGAAGCTTTCTTT
TRBV3-1	TRBJ1-6	NA	NA	CASSQGAGNNSPLHF	TGTGCCAGCAGCCAAGGCGCAGGGAATAATTCACCCCTCCACTTT
TRBV2	TRBJ2-1	TRBD1	NA	CASTGGTAYNEQFF	TGTGCCAGCACAGGGGGAACAGCCTACAATGAGCAGTTCTTC
TRBV5-1	TRBJ2-7	TRBD2	few	CASSLSLAGTMGEQYF	TGCGCCAGCAGCTTGAGTCTAGCGGGGACGATGGGAGAGCAGTACTTC
TRBV29-1	TRBJ1-1	NA	few	CSVVDANTEAFF	TGCAGCGTTGTTGATGCAAACACTGAAGCTTTCTTT
TRBV5-4	TRBJ1-1	NA	NA	CASSFGSKLNTEAFF	TGTGCCAGCAGCTTCGGGTCGAAACTGAACACTGAAGCTTTCTTT